This T cell receptor (beta chain) was recovered during a study of T-cell reconstitution after alpha-beta-depleted transplantation in children. Overall study findings and caveats: Surviving recipient T cells and thymic progenitors accounted for the high day-60 TCRbeta diversity observed in some patients.

In this sample, this clonotype turned up many times. Its matching antigen is unknown. Germline CDR1 reads LNHDA; CDR2 reads SQIVND (reference sequence). The CDR3 extends over 15 amino acids. The junction had 1 base not matched to a gene; V was cut back by 4 bases and J by 0 bases. Unique molecular identifiers were built into the TCRbeta library. One entry per CDR3 protein results from TCRdb running MiXCR on the PCR reads. Counted here are under 300,000 distinct CDR3 sequences, around a tenth occurring once; the ten biggest clones make up around 20%. This specimen was peripheral blood, taken 180 days after TCRalphabeta/CD19-depleted stem cell transplant. The chain employs TRBV19 and TRBJ2-3, with TRBD2 matching 10 bases. This TCR derives from a male patient between 2 and 10 years old who had a stem cell transplant for chronic granulomatous disease, so the T cells may come from the graft donor. DNA for the CDR3: TGTGCCAGTAGTACTAGCGGGAGTAGCACAGATACGCAGTATTTT. It is translated as CASSTSGSSTDTQYF.